Presented here are 20 T cell receptor beta chains from one specimen sequenced in a study of shared clonotypes between healthy human individuals. Measured with immunoSEQ multiplex PCR; TCRdb has only the in-frame clones, and not every one. The table includes 500,000 to 650,000 clones, around 76% detected once. Source material: PBMCs. These receptors originate from a woman between 40 and 55 years old in good health. Some clones in this sample may be carry-over from other donors' samples.

V gene TRBV30 combines with J gene TRBJ2-5; 9 bases align to TRBD1. There are 14 residues in the CDR3. V dropped 3 bases and J dropped 4; count of bases not matched to a gene: 6. CDR1 and CDR2 (germline): GTSNPN, SVGIG (reference sequence). The CDR3 sequence is CAWRDRGSLETQYF. Written as DNA, the CDR3 is TGTGCCTGGAGGGACAGGGGAAGCTTAGAGACCCAGTACTTC.

Worth noting for this clone: The sample holds other DNA sequences that translate to the same CDR3. The rearrangement uses TRBV28 and TRBJ2-2, with D unclear. The CDR3 sequence is 12 residues long. CDR1 is MDHEN and CDR2 is SYDVKM in the germline V gene. The V and J ends lost 4 bases and 3 bases respectively, with 3 bases between them. CDR3 sequence: CASSSYTGELFF. The CDR3 region has the DNA TGTGCCAGCAGTTCCTACACCGGGGAGCTGTTTTTT.

Note on this clone: A read error may account for a junction end that differs from germline. This chain joins TRBV7-9 and TRBJ2-3, with 10 bases aligning to TRBD2. The CDR3 length is 15 residues. In germline, CDR1 is SEHNR, CDR2 FQNEAQ (reference sequence). The CDR3 here is CASSQAGGPADTQYF. DNA of the CDR3: TGCGCCAGCAGCCAAGCGGGAGGGCCGGCAGATACGCAGTATTTT.

A few counts support this clone. V usage is TRBV4-1 and J usage is TRBJ2-3; D uncertain. Germline assignment: CDR1 MGHRA and CDR2 YSYEKL. CDR3 length equals 14 residues. The V end lost 0 bases, the J end lost 1 base, and 5 bases lay between the germline ends. CDR3 bases: TGCGCCAGCAGCCAAGATGGGGGCACAGATACGCAGTATTTT. This encodes CASSQDGGTDTQYF.

The chain combines TRBV6-5 with TRBJ1-6; D possibly corresponds to TRBD1 (5 bases). V gave up 6 bases and J gave up 7 bases, with 10 bases separating them. There are 13 residues in the CDR3. Germline assignment: CDR1 MNHEY and CDR2 SVGAGI. The CDR3, as DNA: TGTGCCAGCAGGGAACCAGGGAATTCACCCCTCCACTTT. This codes for CASREPGNSPLHF.

The chain couples TRBV5-1 to TRBJ2-3, with TRBD2 matching 11 bases. The germline CDR1 and CDR2 sequences are SGHRS and YFSETQ. The CDR3 consists of 14 residues. V gave up 2 bases and J gave up 7 bases; unmatched junction bases: 3. The CDR3 is CASSFTSGSNTQYF. The CDR3 DNA reads as TGCGCCAGCAGCTTCACTAGCGGGAGTAATACGCAGTATTTT.

The J gene is TRBJ1-5, the V gene TRBV6-1; D gene ambiguous. The germline V and J ends were trimmed by 1 base and 4 bases, with 14 bases remaining between them. The CDR3 is 16 residues long. Per the germline V gene, CDR1 is MNHNS and CDR2 is SASEGT. The CDR3 sequence: CASSEVQPPTNQPQHF. CDR3 sequence (DNA): TGTGCCAGCAGTGAAGTCCAGCCGCCGACAAATCAGCCCCAGCATTTT.

This clone has just one count. This chain links TRBV11-2 with TRBJ2-7, with D tentatively TRBD1 or TRBD2 (6 bases each). The CDR3 is 15 residues long. V lost 5 bases, J lost 7 bases, and 21 bases lay in between. Per germline, CDR1 SGHAT and CDR2 FQNNGV. For the CDR3, the DNA is TGTGCCAGCAGCCCCATGAGAAGGGGGGCTGGAGAGCAGTACTTC. This sequence encodes CASSPMRRGAGEQYF.

This clone was recorded at least ten times. This sequence joins TRBV6-1 and TRBJ1-3; D uncertain. Germline CDR1 reads MNHNS; CDR2 reads SASEGT. V lost 3 bases and J 2 bases, leaving 11 bases between the germline ends. The CDR3 contains 15 residues. In nucleotides, the CDR3 is TGTGCCAGCAGTGACCCGCGGGGAGCTGGAAACACCATATATTTT. It is translated as CASSDPRGAGNTIYF.

Regarding this clone: This likely stems from a read error, as it lies one base from a far larger clone. The chain carries TRBV16 and TRBJ1-1; possibly TRBD1 for D (5 bases). Looked up from germline, CDR1 is KGHSY and CDR2 is FQNENV. V was cut by 2 bases and J by 1 base, with 5 bases left in between. The CDR3 is 13 residues long. CDR3 nucleotides: TGTGCCAGCAGCCAAGGACAGAACACTGAAGCTTTCTTT. Its translation: CASSQGQNTEAFF.

The rearrangement links TRBV5-4 to TRBJ1-5, with unresolved D. V gave up 0 bases and J gave up 3 bases, with 4 bases separating them. The CDR3 runs 13 residues. Germline V CDR1 and CDR2: SGHNT, YYREEE (reference sequence). CDR3 nucleotide sequence: TGTGCCAGCAGCTTGGGGGCCAATCAGCCCCAGCATTTT. Its translation: CASSLGANQPQHF.

The V gene is TRBV4-2, the J gene TRBJ2-3; no firm D call. Germline V CDR1 and CDR2: LGHNA, YNFKEQ. The CDR3 spans 12 residues. Trimming removed 1 base at V and 6 bases at J, with 5 bases between. CDR3 coding DNA: TGTGCCAGCAGCCAAGTAGCCGATACGCAGTATTTT. Its translation is CASSQVADTQYF.

This chain connects TRBV7-9 to TRBJ2-7; the D call may be TRBD1 or TRBD2 (5 bases each). V shed 7 bases and J shed 7 bases, with 14 bases lying between them. Germline V lookup: CDR1 SEHNR, CDR2 FQNEAQ (reference sequence). The CDR3 is 12 amino acids. CDR3 DNA sequence: TGTGCCAGCACCCGCGAGGGACGGGAGCAGTACTTC. As protein: CASTREGREQYF.

This chain uses TRBV5-1 with TRBJ2-7; the D is unclear. Between the trimmed V and J ends, which lost 0 bases and 0 bases, there was a span of 10 bases. CDR3 length equals 15 residues. Germline CDR1 and CDR2: SGHRS and YFSETQ. CDR3 region: CASSLAPESSYEQYF. CDR3 DNA sequence: TGCGCCAGCAGCTTGGCCCCGGAGAGCTCCTACGAGCAGTACTTC.

This clone was detected only a few times. The V call is TRBV9, the J call TRBJ2-2, with D hard to call. The ends were cut back, 3 bases at V and 4 bases at J, with 7 bases in the middle. The CDR3 contains 13 residues. Germline V CDR1 and CDR2: SGDLS, YYNGEE. The CDR3 loop reads CASSAAGTGELFF. The DNA for the CDR3 is TGTGCCAGCAGCGCGGCAGGCACCGGGGAGCTGTTTTTT. Full variable domain (missing parts from reference TRBV9 and TRBJ2-2): DSGVTQTPKHLITATGQRVTLRCSPRSGDLSVYWYQQSLDQGLQFLIQYYNGEERAKGNILERFSAQQFPDLHSELNLSSLELGDSALYFCASSAAGTGELFFGEGSRLTVL.

This clone was picked up a small number of times. Within the sample, other DNA sequences also encode this same CDR3. The genes are TRBV7-9 and TRBJ1-1; no definite D call. V was pared by 6 bases and J by 0 bases, with 5 bases between. The germline V gene has CDR1 SEHNR and CDR2 FQNEAQ (reference sequence). This CDR3 spans 12 amino acids. The CDR3 nucleotides read TGTGCCAGCAGTCTTGTGAACACTGAAGCTTTCTTT. As protein: CASSLVNTEAFF.

This clone was counted a few times. The chain couples TRBV28 to TRBJ2-2; tentatively, D is TRBD2 (5 bases). CDR3 length: 16 amino acids. V gave up 2 bases and J gave up 3 bases, with 13 bases separating them. Germline CDR1 is MDHEN and CDR2 is SYDVKM. CDR3 in DNA: TGTGCCAGCAGTTTAATTTCCAGCGGCCACACCGGGGAGCTGTTTTTT. Residues: CASSLISSGHTGELFF.

This clone has at least ten counts. At the DNA level, this CDR3 is encoded by other sequences in the same sample as well. J is TRBJ2-7 and V is TRBV7-2, with TRBD2 as a possible D gene (5 bases). The CDR3 extends over 13 amino acids. V dropped 5 bases and J dropped 0 bases, with 8 bases sitting between them. Looked up from germline, CDR1 is SGHTA and CDR2 is FQGNSA. This CDR3 is CASSLRGSYEQYF. CDR3 in DNA: TGTGCCAGCAGCCTCCGGGGCTCCTACGAGCAGTACTTC.

The J gene is TRBJ2-2, the V gene TRBV28, with D unresolved. V was trimmed by 4 bases and J by 6 bases, leaving 9 bases between them. CDR1 is MDHEN, CDR2 SYDVKM, per germline. The CDR3 contains 13 residues. The CDR3 reads CASSSTGPGELFF. CDR3 coding DNA: TGTGCCAGCAGTTCAACCGGGCCCGGGGAGCTGTTTTTT.

The gene calls are TRBV2 and TRBJ1-5; D ambiguous. Trimming removed 6 bases from V and 6 bases from J, with 15 bases in between. Germline values: CDR1 SNHLY, CDR2 FYNNEI. CDR3 length: 14 residues. For the CDR3, the DNA is TGTGCCAGCAGCATTGGAGTTCCCCGTCAGCCCCAGCATTTT. It encodes CASSIGVPRQPQHF.